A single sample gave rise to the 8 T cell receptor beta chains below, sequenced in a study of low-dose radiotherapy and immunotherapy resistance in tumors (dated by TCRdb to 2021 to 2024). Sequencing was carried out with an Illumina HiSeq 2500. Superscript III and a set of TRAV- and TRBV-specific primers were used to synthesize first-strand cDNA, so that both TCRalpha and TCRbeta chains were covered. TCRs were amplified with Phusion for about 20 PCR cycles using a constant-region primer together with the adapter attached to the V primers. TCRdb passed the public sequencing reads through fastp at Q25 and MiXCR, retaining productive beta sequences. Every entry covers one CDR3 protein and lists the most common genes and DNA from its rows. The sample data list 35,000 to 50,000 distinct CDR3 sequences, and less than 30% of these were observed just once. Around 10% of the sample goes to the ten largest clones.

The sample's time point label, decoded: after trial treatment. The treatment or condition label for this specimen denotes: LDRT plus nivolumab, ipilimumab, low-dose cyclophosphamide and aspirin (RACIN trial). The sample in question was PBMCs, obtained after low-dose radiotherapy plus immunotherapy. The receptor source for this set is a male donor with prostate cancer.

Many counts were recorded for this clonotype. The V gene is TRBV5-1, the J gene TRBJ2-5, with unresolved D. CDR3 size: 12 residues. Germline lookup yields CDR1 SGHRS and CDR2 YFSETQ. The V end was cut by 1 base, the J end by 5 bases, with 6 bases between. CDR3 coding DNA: TGCGCCAGCAGCTTGTCCCAGGAGACCCAGTACTTC. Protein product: CASSLSQETQYF.

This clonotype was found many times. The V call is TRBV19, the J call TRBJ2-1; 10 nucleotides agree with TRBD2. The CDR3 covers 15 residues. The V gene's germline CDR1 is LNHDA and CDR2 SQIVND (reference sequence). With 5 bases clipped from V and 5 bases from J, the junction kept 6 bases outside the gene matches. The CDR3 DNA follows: TGTGCCAGTAGTTCGAGTAGCGGGGGGAACAATGAGCAGTTCTTC. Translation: CASSSSSGGNNEQFF. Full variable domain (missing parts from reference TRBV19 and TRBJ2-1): DGGITQSPKYLFRKEGQNVTLSCEQNLNHDAMYWYRQDPGQGLRLIYYSQIVNDFQKGDIAEGYSVSREKKESFPLTVTSAQKNPTAFYLCASSSSSGGNNEQFFGPGTRLTVL.

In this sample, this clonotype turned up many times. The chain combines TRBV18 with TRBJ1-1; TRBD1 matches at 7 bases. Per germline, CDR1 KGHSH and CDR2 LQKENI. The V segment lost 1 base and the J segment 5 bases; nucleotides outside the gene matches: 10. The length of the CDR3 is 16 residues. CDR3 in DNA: TGTGCCAGCTCACCACAAATGGGTTCAGGGGGAACTGAAGCTTTCTTT. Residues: CASSPQMGSGGTEAFF.

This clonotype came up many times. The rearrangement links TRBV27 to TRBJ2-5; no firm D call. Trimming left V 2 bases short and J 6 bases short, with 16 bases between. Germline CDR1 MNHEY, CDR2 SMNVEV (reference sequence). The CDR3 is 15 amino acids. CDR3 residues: CASSLGFRVGQTQYF. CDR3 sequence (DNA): TGTGCCAGCAGTTTAGGTTTTAGGGTCGGCCAGACCCAGTACTTC.

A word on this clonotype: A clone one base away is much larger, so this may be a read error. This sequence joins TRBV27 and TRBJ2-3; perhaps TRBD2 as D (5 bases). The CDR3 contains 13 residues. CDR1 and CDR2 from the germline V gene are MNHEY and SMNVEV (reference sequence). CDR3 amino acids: CASMDLAADTQCF. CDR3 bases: TGTGCCAGCATGGATCTAGCCGCAGATACGCAGTGTTTT.

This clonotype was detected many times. As DNA, the CDR3 is TGTGCCAGCAGCTCTCGGACTAGCGGGAGCACCTACGAGCAGTACTTC. It codes for CASSSRTSGSTYEQYF. The V and J genes are TRBV7-2 and TRBJ2-7; TRBD2 matches at 13 bases. CDR3 length: 16 residues. V gave up 4 bases and J gave up 2 bases; unmatched junction bases: 5. Germline CDR1 is SGHTA and CDR2 is FQGNSA.

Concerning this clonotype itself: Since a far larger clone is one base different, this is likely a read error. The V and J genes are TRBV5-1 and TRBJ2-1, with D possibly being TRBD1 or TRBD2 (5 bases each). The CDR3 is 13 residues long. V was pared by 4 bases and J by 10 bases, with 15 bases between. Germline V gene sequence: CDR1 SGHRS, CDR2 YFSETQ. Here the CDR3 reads CASSVHRGDEQFF. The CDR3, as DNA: TGCGCCAGCAGCGTACATAGGGGAGACGAGCAGTTCTTC.

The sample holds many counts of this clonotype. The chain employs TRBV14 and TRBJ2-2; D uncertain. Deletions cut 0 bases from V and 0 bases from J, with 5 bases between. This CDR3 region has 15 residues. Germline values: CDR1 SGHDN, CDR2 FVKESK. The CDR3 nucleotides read TGTGCCAGCAGCCAAGACCGGTCGAACACCGGGGAGCTGTTTTTT. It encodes CASSQDRSNTGELFF.